This is a list of T cell receptor beta chains from one sample in a study of CD8+ T cells in alopecia areata. This table comes from immunoSEQ multiplex PCR, and its TCRdb copy is limited to in-frame clones, with some not included. The sample holds 200,000 to 250,000 clones, about two fifths seen once. The specimen was CD4+ T cells sorted from blood, collected at roughly week 30, from a patient treated with tofacitinib. These receptors were collected from a human donor with alopecia areata. Each CDR3 is given with its conserved first and last residue. The order of the fields is CDR3 protein, CDR3 DNA, clone size, V gene, D gene, J gene. D genes are given only for firm matches. Some rows have no size entry. The others give once, few or many, or a class for an expanded clone.

CASSQPGQGKYEQYF,TGTGCCAGCAGTCAACCGGGACAGGGGAAATACGAGCAGTACTTC,.,TRBV5-6,TRBD1,TRBJ2-7
CASSLSGGSSYEQYF,TGTGCCAGCAGCTTATCGGGGGGTAGCTCCTACGAGCAGTACTTC,few,TRBV7-9,TRBD2,TRBJ2-7
CASSLAPGSGNEQYF,TGTGCCAGCAGCCTCGCCCCGGGTAGCGGAAACGAGCAGTACTTC,.,TRBV7-3,.,TRBJ2-7
CASSARSMNTEAFF,TGTGCCAGCAGTGCCAGGTCTATGAACACTGAAGCTTTCTTT,few,TRBV25-1,.,TRBJ1-1
CASSITPANTEAFF,TGTGCCAGTAGTATCACTCCGGCGAACACTGAAGCTTTCTTT,.,TRBV19,.,TRBJ1-1
CASSPAGAGSGYTF,TGTGCCAGCTCACCAGCAGGGGCGGGCTCTGGCTACACCTTC,.,TRBV18,.,TRBJ1-2
CASSAGTGLLDQPQHF,TGTGCCAGCAGTGCCGGGACAGGACTATTAGATCAGCCCCAGCATTTT,.,TRBV2,TRBD1,TRBJ1-5
CASSQEFLGTEAFF,TGTGCCAGCAGCCAAGAATTTCTGGGGACTGAAGCTTTCTTT,.,TRBV14,.,TRBJ1-1
CASSDSAGGPDTQYF,TGTGCCAGCAGTGATTCAGCGGGGGGCCCGGATACGCAGTATTTT,.,TRBV2,TRBD2,TRBJ2-3
CASSDRRGNYEQYF,TGTGCCAGCAGCGATCGGAGAGGAAACTACGAGCAGTACTTC,few,TRBV5-4,.,TRBJ2-7
CASRPGGSETQYF,TGTGCCAGCAGGCCAGGGGGCTCGGAGACCCAGTACTTC,once,TRBV25-1,TRBD1,TRBJ2-5
CASSLDLQRTYQETQYF,TGTGCCAGCAGCTTGGATTTGCAGCGCACCTACCAAGAGACCCAGTACTTC,.,TRBV5-6,.,TRBJ2-5
CASSVNREGELFF,TGTGCCAGCAGCGTAAACAGGGAGGGTGAACTGTTTTTT,few,TRBV7-6,.,TRBJ1-4
CAWSVRVDTEAFF,TGTGCCTGGAGTGTAAGGGTCGACACTGAAGCTTTCTTT,.,TRBV30,.,TRBJ1-1
CASSYDKAQYF,TGTGCCAGCAGTTACGACAAGGCGCAGTATTTT,.,TRBV7-9,.,TRBJ2-3
CSVDSDGSNEQYF,TGCAGCGTTGACAGCGATGGCAGCAACGAGCAGTACTTC,.,TRBV29-1,.,TRBJ2-7
CSALTGGNGYTF,TGCAGCGCCTTAACAGGGGGCAACGGCTACACCTTC,once,TRBV29-1,TRBD1,TRBJ1-2
CASSVGAGSEAFF,TGCGCCAGCTCAGTGGGGGCAGGGTCGGAAGCTTTCTTT,.,TRBV5-1,.,TRBJ1-1
CASGTVNSPLHF,TGTGCCAGCGGGACAGTGAATTCACCCCTCCACTTT,few,TRBV13,TRBD1,TRBJ1-6
CASSVDGQNSPLHF,TGTGCCAGCAGCGTAGACGGACAGAATTCACCCCTCCACTTT,.,TRBV9,.,TRBJ1-6
CASSYGLAASYEQYF,TGTGCCAGCAGCTATGGACTAGCGGCCTCCTACGAGCAGTACTTC,.,TRBV5-6,TRBD2,TRBJ2-7
CASSLGQPGNTIYF,TGCGCCAGCAGCTTAGGCCAGCCTGGAAACACCATATATTTT,once,TRBV5-1,.,TRBJ1-3
CASSFTGGVVDTEAFF,TGCGCCAGCAGCTTCACAGGGGGCGTTGTCGACACTGAAGCTTTCTTT,.,TRBV5-1,TRBD1,TRBJ1-1
CATRAGGAGFLKLFF,TGTGCCACCAGGGCGGGGGGGGCGGGCTTCCTCAAACTGTTTTTT,.,TRBV15,.,TRBJ1-4
CASSPTGVRDNEQFF,TGTGCCAGCTCACCAACTGGGGTCCGGGACAATGAGCAGTTCTTC,.,TRBV18,.,TRBJ2-1
CSVRGRNYYEQYF,TGCAGCGTTCGTGGCCGAAATTACTACGAGCAGTACTTC,.,TRBV29-1,.,TRBJ2-7
CASSLARTSGNYEQYF,TGTGCCAGCAGCTTAGCGCGAACTAGCGGGAACTACGAGCAGTACTTC,.,TRBV7-9,TRBD2,TRBJ2-7
CASRHRDGPYEQYF,TGCGCCAGCAGGCACCGGGACGGGCCCTACGAGCAGTACTTC,.,TRBV23-1,.,TRBJ2-7
CASSPDSGGRAKNIQYF,TGTGCCAGCAGCCCCGATTCAGGGGGACGAGCCAAAAACATTCAGTACTTC,few,TRBV4-2,TRBD1,TRBJ2-4
CASSSAGTGNTIYF,TGTGCCAGCAGTTCCGCCGGGACTGGAAACACCATATATTTT,.,TRBV13,.,TRBJ1-3
CASRSIQDRPFFNYGYTF,TGTGCCAGCAGATCAATTCAGGACAGACCTTTCTTTAACTATGGCTACACCTTC,.,TRBV5-4,.,TRBJ1-2
CASSPRDTEAFF,TGTGCCAGCTCACCGAGGGACACTGAAGCTTTCTTT,.,TRBV18,.,TRBJ1-1
CASSPTKENTEAFF,TGTGCCAGCAGCCCCACGAAGGAGAACACTGAAGCTTTCTTT,few,TRBV7-3,.,TRBJ1-1
CASRPEGGPGREQYF,TGTGCCAGCAGACCTGAGGGAGGGCCTGGTCGAGAGCAGTACTTC,.,TRBV27,TRBD2,TRBJ2-7
CASSYRENTEAFF,TGTGCCAGCAGTTATAGGGAGAACACTGAAGCTTTCTTT,.,TRBV27,.,TRBJ1-1
CASSEGTLAGANYNEQFF,TGTGCCAGCAGTGAAGGAACTTTAGCGGGGGCTAACTACAATGAGCAGTTCTTC,.,TRBV2,TRBD2,TRBJ2-1
CASSKQVDVLTF,TGTGCCAGTAGTAAACAGGTGGACGTCCTGACTTTC,many,TRBV19,.,TRBJ2-6
CAWSVSAYGYTF,TGTGCCTGGAGTGTATCGGCTTATGGCTACACCTTC,few,TRBV30,.,TRBJ1-2
CASSFKSSYNSPLHF,TGTGCCAGCAGCTTCAAGAGCTCCTATAATTCACCCCTCCACTTT,few,TRBV7-2,.,TRBJ1-6
CASSERWQDVYGYTF,TGTGCCAGCAGTGAACGGTGGCAGGACGTCTATGGCTACACCTTC,.,TRBV2,.,TRBJ1-2
CASSGQGSVNTEAFF,TGCGCCAGCTCCGGACAGGGGTCTGTGAACACTGAAGCTTTCTTT,.,TRBV5-1,TRBD1,TRBJ1-1
CASSGVAGGPTDTQYF,TGTGCCAGCAGTGGTGTAGCGGGAGGGCCGACAGATACGCAGTATTTT,few,TRBV9,TRBD2,TRBJ2-3
CASSEWQGSDTQYF,TGTGCCAGCAGTGAATGGCAGGGGAGCGATACGCAGTATTTT,.,TRBV25-1,.,TRBJ2-3
CASSRRDRGPEQYF,TGTGCCAGCTCCCGCCGGGACAGGGGGCCCGAGCAGTACTTC,.,TRBV18,TRBD1,TRBJ2-7
CAISLGQGFYGYTF,TGTGCCATCAGTCTGGGACAGGGCTTCTATGGCTACACCTTC,few,TRBV10-3,TRBD1,TRBJ1-2
CASSDPGGQGYEQYF,TGTGCCAGCAGCGACCCTGGGGGACAGGGATACGAGCAGTACTTC,.,TRBV5-4,TRBD1,TRBJ2-7
CASSVEDRVYGYTF,TGTGCCAGCAGTGTGGAGGACAGGGTTTATGGCTACACCTTC,.,TRBV2,TRBD1,TRBJ1-2
CSVEGRGGVYTF,TGCAGCGTTGAAGGGAGAGGGGGCGTCTACACCTTC,.,TRBV29-1,TRBD1,TRBJ1-2
CAWSRQGNEKLFF,TGTGCCTGGAGTAGACAGGGGAATGAAAAACTGTTTTTT,.,TRBV30,TRBD1,TRBJ1-4
CASSGQGGYYGYTF,TGTGCCAGCAGCGGACAGGGAGGATACTATGGCTACACCTTC,.,TRBV27,TRBD1,TRBJ1-2
CAYKRGQGFGYTF,TGTGCCTACAAAAGGGGACAGGGCTTTGGCTACACCTTC,once,TRBV30,TRBD1,TRBJ1-2
CAWSSGTDQPQHF,TGTGCCTGGAGTTCGGGGACGGATCAGCCCCAGCATTTT,.,TRBV30,.,TRBJ1-5
CASSSLTSQRETYEQYF,TGTGCCAGCAGTTCCCTAACTTCCCAGCGGGAGACCTACGAGCAGTACTTC,.,TRBV27,TRBD2,TRBJ2-7